One T cell receptor beta chain is described in this entry. Produced via immunoSEQ multiplex PCR; TCRdb's table is partial and in-frame only. Of millions of clones in the sample, roughly 94% are singletons; the top ten hold roughly 0.13%. The data were taken from a study of shared clonotypes between healthy human individuals. At the level of the study: Per donor, CD8 memory used one plate, CD8 naive used two, CD4 memory used three and CD4 naive used three.

The germline V gene encodes CDR1 SGHNT and CDR2 YYREEE (reference sequence). The CDR3 runs to 16 residues. Trimming shortened V by 0 bases and J by 0 bases, and 13 bases separated the two germline ends. V gene TRBV5-4 combines with J gene TRBJ2-7; possibly TRBD2 for D (5 bases). The sample was naive CD4+ T cells sorted from blood. The subset denotes: CD45RA+ positively selected. The receptor comes from a man aged 18-30 years in good health. The CDR3 DNA reads TGTGCCAGCAGCTTGGCCGGGTCGGGGTTCTCCTACGAGCAGTACTTC. It yields the protein CASSLAGSGFSYEQYF.